Listed below are T cell receptor beta chains from one sample, sequenced in a study of T-cell memory formation after mild COVID-19. TCRdb passed the 5' RACE reads through MiXCR, listing each CDR3 protein once. Of hundreds of thousands of distinct CDR3 sequences in the sample, approximately 19% were seen once. The sequencing sample was made of PBMCs or a T cell subset sorted from them (not recorded which). These receptors all come from a man aged 18 to 29 who had mild COVID-19 (a few samples of this study predate the infection). Cell type and time point are not known. CDR3s leave out the opening cysteine and the closing phenylalanine or tryptophan. A D gene is named only where the DNA matches it firmly.

TRBV12-5 | 11 | . | ASALGNTDTQY
TRBV12-5 | 16 | . | ASGLSTGRFSRTDTQY
TRBV19 | 10 | . | ASSPRTPEAF
TRBV6-6 | 11 | TRBD2 | ASPWRGEDTQY
TRBV7-9 | 11 | . | ASSSPQGFEAF
TRBV10-3 | 14 | . | AISPQTVESTDTQY
TRBV12-3/TRBV12-4 | 12 | TRBD2 | ASSSGTNSDTQY
TRBV20-1 | 12 | . | SARGGAGLDEQF
TRBV4-3 | 13 | . | ASSPPPGRGNEQF
TRBV6-2/TRBV6-3 | 15 | TRBD2 | ASSQPRFSGEVDEQF
TRBV7-2 | 14 | . | ASSLQNSWSGVEAF
TRBV12-3/TRBV12-4 | 13 | . | ASSSRTAGDEKLF
TRBV7-8 | 15 | . | ASSGPLTATSTDTQY
TRBV27 | 14 | . | ASSLLGVISYNEQF
TRBV7-2 | 14 | TRBD1 | ASSLTHRGALEKLF
TRBV5-1 | 15 | TRBD2 | ASRPPGLADPTDTQY
TRBV7-6 | 16 | . | ASSLAVRVEGTGNTIY
TRBV2 | 12 | . | ASSEYGARVEQY
TRBV6-2/TRBV6-3 | 12 | . | ASSTGTEGDGYT
TRBV3-1 | 12 | . | ASSQEGRQETQY
TRBV7-2 | 12 | . | ASSIEGGAYEQY
TRBV5-6 | 12 | TRBD2 | ASSSWEGRETQY
TRBV18 | 13 | TRBD2 | ASSPGAGVAGELF
TRBV7-2 | 18 | TRBD2 | ASSSPFDGGGAYQTGELF
TRBV7-2 | 13 | . | ASSSEGFLIYEQY
TRBV12-3/TRBV12-4 | 13 | . | ASSPYPRGNQPQH
TRBV6-5 | 11 | . | ASSYSGTGELF
TRBV7-2 | 11 | . | ASSLKGPDTQY
TRBV28 | 11 | . | ASTSDLTGELF
TRBV18 | 12 | . | ASSPLAGLNEQF
TRBV6-5 | 13 | TRBD2 | ASSRVAGGYNEQF
TRBV24-1 | 12 | . | ATAGGQTGNEQF
TRBV7-6 | 13 | . | ASSLDVRGEDTQY